This T cell receptor beta chain appears in the sequencing data of a study of neurological immune-mediated disorders. TCRdb called the 5' RACE reads again in MiXCR, with one record for every CDR3 protein. The table has 40,000 to 50,000 distinct CDR3 sequences, approximately 2.4% seen once; the top ten hold roughly 12%. There are many counts of this clonotype. The CDR3 covers 15 residues. The germline V and J ends were trimmed by 1 base and 0 bases, with 10 bases remaining between them. The V gene's germline CDR1 is DFQATT and CDR2 SNEGSKA (reference sequence). Sequences were obtained from PBMCs. The rearrangement uses TRBV20-1 and TRBJ2-1, with D perhaps matching TRBD1 (6 bases). The clonotype comes from a man between 25 and 39 years old with multiple sclerosis. The CDR3 here is CSARGTGSSYNEQFF. CDR3 DNA: TGCAGTGCTAGAGGAACAGGGAGCTCCTACAATGAGCAGTTCTTC.